These 26 T cell receptor beta chains were sequenced from one sample in a study of T cells in Graves' hyperthyroidism and ophthalmopathy. RNA transcripts yielded amplified TCR beta CDR3 regions. The primer set for the first-round RT-PCR of the TCR CDR3 was HTBI. Each CDR3 protein is one row after TCRdb ran MiXCR on the multiplex PCR reads. The sample holds 500,000 to 650,000 distinct CDR3 sequences, roughly 15% seen once. Sequencing was carried out using blood. These receptors all come from a woman aged 50 to 65 with Graves' ophthalmopathy.

The chain employs TRBV29-1 and TRBJ2-1; TRBD2 matches 10 bases. The germline CDR1 and CDR2 sequences are SQVTM and ANQGSEA. Trimming removed 4 bases from V and 7 bases from J; junction bases left unmatched: 13. This CDR3 has 16 amino acids. CDR3: CSVVFLAGVMMNEQFF. Here the CDR3 DNA reads TGCAGCGTTGTGTTTCTAGCGGGAGTAATGATGAATGAGCAGTTCTTC.

The chain links TRBV5-1 to TRBJ1-4; D perhaps matches TRBD1 (5 bases). The CDR3 has 15 amino acids. The germline V and J ends were trimmed by 0 bases and 5 bases, with 11 bases remaining between them. CDR1 is SGHRS, CDR2 YFSETQ, per germline. CDR3 nucleotide sequence: TGCGCCAGCAGCTTGGAGGGACGAAAAAATGAAAAACTGTTTTTT. It yields the protein CASSLEGRKNEKLFF.

This chain joins TRBV6-1 and TRBJ1-3; D gene unclear. V gave up 7 bases and J gave up 0 bases, with 13 bases separating them. Germline CDR1 reads MNHNS; CDR2 reads SASEGT. This CDR3 has 15 amino acids. CDR3 in DNA: TGTGCCAGCAACGGGCAGCGTCACTCTGGAAACACCATATATTTT. Translated, it gives CASNGQRHSGNTIYF.

This clonotype was seen a handful of times. The rearrangement joins TRBV4-2 to TRBJ2-1; the D gene could be TRBD1 or TRBD2 (5 bases each). Trimming took 1 base from V and 4 from J, leaving 11 bases between them. This CDR3 is built from 15 residues. Germline V gives CDR1 LGHNA, CDR2 YNFKEQ. CDR3 sequence (DNA): TGTGCCAGCAGCCAAGTACAGGAGGATTACAATGAGCAGTTCTTC. Translating gives CASSQVQEDYNEQFF.

This clonotype came up many times. The chain's CDR3 is CASSQDGTFTGELFF. The DNA for the CDR3 is TGTGCCAGCAGCCAAGATGGGACGTTTACCGGGGAGCTGTTTTTT. V usage is TRBV3-1 and J usage is TRBJ2-2; perhaps D is TRBD1 or TRBD2 (5 bases each). Germline CDR1 reads LGHDT; CDR2 reads YNNKEL (reference sequence). V was clipped by 0 bases and J by 5 bases, with 10 bases between them. The CDR3 consists of 15 residues. Filled out from reference TRBV3-1 and TRBJ2-2, the complete variable domain reads DTAVSQTPKYLVTQMGNDKSIKCEQNLGHDTMYWYKQDSKKFLKIMFSYNNKELIINETVPNRFSPKSPDKAHLNLHINSLELGDSAVYFCASSQDGTFTGELFFGEGSRLTVL.

This clonotype was detected many times. V usage is TRBV5-1 and J usage is TRBJ2-7; TRBD1 matches at 9 bases. The junction had 7 bases not matched to a gene; V was cut back by 2 bases and J by 4 bases. There are 15 residues in the CDR3. Germline CDR1 reads SGHRS; CDR2 reads YFSETQ. The CDR3 DNA reads TGCGCCAGCAGCTTTATTGGGGACAGGGCTTACGAGCAGTACTTC. Amino acid sequence: CASSFIGDRAYEQYF.

On this clonotype: A read error may explain this, as a much larger clone is one base away. CDR3 coding DNA: TGTGCCGGCAGCCAAGTAACCAATCAGCCCCAGCATTTT. It is translated as CAGSQVTNQPQHF. The V and J genes are TRBV3-1 and TRBJ1-5; D is ambiguous. From germline, CDR1 is LGHDT and CDR2 YNNKEL (reference sequence). CDR3 size: 13 residues.

The chain couples TRBV25-1 to TRBJ1-2, with D possibly TRBD1 on 6 matching bases. V was shortened by 3 bases and J by 7 bases, with 15 bases between the two germline ends. The CDR3 loop spans 14 amino acids. CDR1 is MGHDK and CDR2 is SYGVNS in the germline V gene. The CDR3 DNA is TGTGCCAGCAGTGATTTAGGGGGGCTTGGTGGCTACACCTTC. Translated, it gives CASSDLGGLGGYTF.

To note about this clonotype: This CDR3 is missing its conserved last phenylalanine or tryptophan, likely due to a read error. The CDR3 DNA sequence: TGTGCCAGCAGAAACACCGGGACGACTTCCTACGAGCAGTACCTC. Its translation is CASRNTGTTSYEQYL. The genes are TRBV6-1 and TRBJ2-7; D may correspond to TRBD1 or TRBD2 (5 bases each). Trimming left V 6 bases short and J 1 base short, with 16 bases between. Germline CDR1 is MNHNS and CDR2 is SASEGT. CDR3 length equals 15 residues.

This sequence joins TRBV18 and TRBJ2-3; D perhaps matches TRBD2 (5 bases). Germline CDR1 and CDR2: KGHSH and LQKENI. There are 14 residues in the CDR3. Trimming shortened V by 0 bases and J by 8 bases, and 12 bases separated the two germline ends. The CDR3 loop reads CASSPPSRGGTQYF. In DNA form, the CDR3 reads TGTGCCAGCTCACCACCGTCTAGAGGAGGTACGCAGTATTTT.

This clonotype was detected ten times or more. The chain joins TRBV12-3 or TRBV12-4 to TRBJ2-5; the D gene is possibly TRBD1 (6 bases). The CDR3 sequence is 15 residues long. The V gene lost 3 bases and the J gene lost 6 bases, with 17 bases spanning the gap. The DNA for the CDR3 is TGTGCCAGCAGTTTTGGTGTGGGGGCCGTGCAGACCCAGTACTTC. Its protein is CASSFGVGAVQTQYF.

In its sample, this clonotype was seen many times. This chain links TRBV13 with TRBJ1-1; D call uncertain. This CDR3 comprises 16 residues. Germline V gene data show CDR1 as PRHDT and CDR2 as FYEKMQ (reference sequence). With 3 bases removed from V and 4 bases from J, the gap between germline ends came to 18 bases. CDR3 nucleotide sequence: TGTGCCAGCAGCTTTAGGGCAGGAGCCAAGTTCACTGAAGCTTTCTTT. Translation gives CASSFRAGAKFTEAFF. The complete variable domain, with remaining parts taken from reference TRBV13 and TRBJ1-1, reads AAGVIQSPRHLIKEKRETATLKCYPIPRHDTVYWYQQGPGQDPQFLISFYEKMQSDKGSIPDRFSAQQFSDYHSELNMSSLELGDSALYFCASSFRAGAKFTEAFFGQGTRLTVV.

The genes are TRBV3-1 and TRBJ2-1, with 13 bases matching TRBD2. The V and J ends lost 5 bases and 0 bases, in that order; junction bases with no gene match: 7. Germline-derived CDR1 and CDR2 are LGHDT and YNNKEL (reference sequence). This CDR3 has 18 residues. CDR3 DNA: TGTGCCAGCAGCTCGCGACTAGCGGGAGGTAGCTCCTACAATGAGCAGTTCTTC. Amino acids: CASSSRLAGGSSYNEQFF.

This clonotype was seen many times. The chain uses TRBV7-2 and TRBJ2-7; either TRBD1 or TRBD2 may supply D (5 bases each). CDR3 length: 15 amino acids. V was pared by 2 bases and J by 2 bases, with 13 bases between. CDR1 is SGHTA and CDR2 is FQGNSA in the germline V gene. CDR3 in amino acids: CASSLRDPTPYEQYF. The CDR3 DNA sequence: TGTGCCAGCAGCTTAAGGGACCCTACCCCCTACGAGCAGTACTTC.

The CDR3 loop is CASRGYDRETEAFF. CDR3 nucleotides: TGCGCCAGCAGGGGGTATGACAGGGAAACTGAAGCTTTCTTT. This chain connects TRBV10-2 to TRBJ1-1, with 7 bases aligning to TRBD1. V was pared by 6 bases and J by 5 bases, with 9 bases of the junction left unmatched. The CDR3 contains 14 residues. Germline V gene data show CDR1 as WSHSY and CDR2 as SAAADI.

This clonotype has a count of ten or more. The genes are TRBV7-3 and TRBJ2-3, with no clear D. The CDR3 contains 14 residues. Germline V lookup: CDR1 SGHTA, CDR2 FQGTGA. V was trimmed by 10 bases and J by 1 base, leaving 15 bases between them. The CDR3 sequence is CANPGRNGTDTQYF. CDR3 DNA sequence: TGTGCCAACCCCGGGCGGAACGGCACAGATACGCAGTATTTT.

The V and J genes are TRBV27 and TRBJ2-1; D possibly corresponds to TRBD2 (5 bases). Trimming took 6 bases from V and 5 from J, leaving 11 bases between them. Germline V gene sequence: CDR1 MNHEY, CDR2 SMNVEV (reference sequence). The CDR3 covers 13 residues. The CDR3 loop reads CASREADHNEQFF. In DNA form, the CDR3 reads TGTGCCAGCAGGGAGGCAGACCACAATGAGCAGTTCTTC.

At least ten counts were recorded for this clonotype. The rearrangement uses TRBV16 and TRBJ2-7; 10 bases align to TRBD1. The CDR3 length is 18 residues. V trimming: 3 bases; J trimming: 3 bases; junction bases outside the gene matches: 14. Germline values: CDR1 KGHSY, CDR2 FQNENV. CDR3 nucleotide sequence: TGTGCCAGCAGCCACCCGACAGGGGGCCTCCACCAACGCTACGAGCAGTACTTC. Amino acids: CASSHPTGGLHQRYEQYF.

The chain is built from TRBV20-1 and TRBJ1-3, with TRBD1 matching 8 bases. Germline V CDR1 and CDR2: DFQATT, SNEGSKA (reference sequence). There are 14 residues in the CDR3. Trimming took 1 base from V and 3 from J; bases not matched to a gene: 2. The CDR3, as DNA: TGCAGTGCTAGAGCAGACAGGGGTGGAAACACCATATATTTT. Translation gives CSARADRGGNTIYF.

The sample holds many counts of this clonotype. The chain uses TRBV6-1 and TRBJ2-1; no clear D. This CDR3 contains 12 residues. CDR1 is MNHNS, CDR2 SASEGT, per germline. V gave up 7 bases and J gave up 5 bases, with 9 bases separating them. CDR3 region: CASTPRHNEQFF. As DNA, the CDR3 is TGTGCCAGCACTCCGAGGCACAATGAGCAGTTCTTC.

In its sample, this clonotype was seen many times. The chain couples TRBV20-1 to TRBJ2-1, with TRBD2 identical over 13 bases. The CDR3 spans 16 residues. Per germline, CDR1 DFQATT and CDR2 SNEGSKA (reference sequence). The ends lost 6 bases at V and 4 bases at J; junction bases unmatched: 9. As DNA, the CDR3 is TGCAGTGCACGGAGGACTAGCGGGAGTATGTACAATGAGCAGTTCTTC. As protein: CSARRTSGSMYNEQFF.

In this sample, this clonotype turned up many times. The chain has TRBV28 and TRBJ1-2; D is perhaps TRBD1 (6 bases). Germline values: CDR1 MDHEN, CDR2 SYDVKM. The V end lost 2 bases, the J end lost 6 bases, and 10 bases lay between the germline ends. This CDR3 comprises 13 residues. CDR3 sequence (DNA): TGTGCCAGCAGTTTACGACAGGAGAATGGCTACACCTTC. Amino acid sequence: CASSLRQENGYTF.

This clonotype rates as medium-sized. The V and J genes are TRBV30 and TRBJ1-1, with a weak D call TRBD1 (5 bases). CDR3 length: 13 residues. Trimming took off 4 bases at V and 4 bases at J, with 13 bases between the two ends. The V gene's germline CDR1 is GTSNPN and CDR2 SVGIG (reference sequence). For the CDR3, the DNA is TGTGCCTGGAATTTAGGGACCGCCACTGAAGCTTTCTTT. This encodes CAWNLGTATEAFF.

This clonotype appeared many times. This sequence joins TRBV30 and TRBJ2-1; D unclear. Per the germline V gene, CDR1 is GTSNPN and CDR2 is SVGIG (reference sequence). CDR3 size: 12 residues. V lost 2 bases and J lost 6, with 8 bases in between. For the CDR3, the DNA is TGTGCCTGGAGTAGTGGTGGCAATGAGCAGTTCTTC. Translation: CAWSSGGNEQFF.

This clonotype was seen ten or more times. CDR3 residues: CSAPLAEETQYF. DNA for the CDR3: TGCAGTGCCCCATTAGCGGAAGAGACCCAGTACTTC. This chain links TRBV20-1 with TRBJ2-5; D perhaps matches TRBD2 (6 bases). CDR3 size: 12 residues. The V end lost 6 bases, the J end lost 3 bases, and 11 bases lay between the germline ends. Germline V gives CDR1 DFQATT, CDR2 SNEGSKA (reference sequence).

This clonotype was detected only a few times. The chain combines TRBV7-9 with TRBJ2-3, with 9 positions matching TRBD1. The CDR3 extends over 16 amino acids. Trimming took 3 bases from V and 2 from J; bases not matched to a gene: 6. The V gene's germline CDR1 is SEHNR and CDR2 FQNEAQ (reference sequence). The CDR3 DNA sequence: TGTGCCAGCAGCTTTCACAGGGGGCTGGACACAGATACGCAGTATTTT. This translates into CASSFHRGLDTDTQYF.